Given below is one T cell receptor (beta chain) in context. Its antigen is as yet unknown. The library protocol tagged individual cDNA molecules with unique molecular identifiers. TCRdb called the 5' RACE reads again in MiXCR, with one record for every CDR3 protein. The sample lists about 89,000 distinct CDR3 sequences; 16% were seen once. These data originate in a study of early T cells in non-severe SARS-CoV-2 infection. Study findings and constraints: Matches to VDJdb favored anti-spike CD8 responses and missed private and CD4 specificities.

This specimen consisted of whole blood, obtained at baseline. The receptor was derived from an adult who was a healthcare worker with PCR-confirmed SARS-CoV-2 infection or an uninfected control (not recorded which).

The CDR3 loop reads CASSFVGSSYNEQFF. The CDR3 region has the DNA TGTGCCAGCAGCTTCGTCGGGAGCTCTTACAATGAGCAGTTCTTC. The chain combines TRBV7-2 with TRBJ2-1, with D tentatively TRBD2 (6 bases). The CDR3 totals 15 residues. The germline V gene encodes CDR1 SGHTA and CDR2 FQGNSA. V lost 3 bases and J lost 4, with 13 bases in between.